Below, 23 T cell receptor beta chains from the same sample are listed, as sequenced in a study of blood T cell repertoires in COVID-19. TCRdb's table, derived via immunoSEQ multiplex PCR, lists solely in-frame clones and lacks some. The table has over 400,000 clones, less than 90% seen once. The sequencing input was PBMCs or T cells enriched from blood (not recorded which). These receptors were collected from a woman between 55 and 75 years old who had recovered from COVID-19.

The table lists this clone with a count of one. The chain carries TRBV28 and TRBJ1-1, with 8 bases fitting TRBD1. CDR3 length equals 13 residues. V lost 8 bases, J lost 0 bases, and 2 bases stayed unmatched. Germline V gene lookup returns CDR1 MDHEN and CDR2 SYDVKM. DNA for the CDR3: TGTGCCAGCGGGACAGGCATGAACACTGAAGCTTTCTTT. Residues: CASGTGMNTEAFF.

The chain has TRBV2 and TRBJ1-2; D gene uncertain. Germline CDR1 and CDR2: SNHLY and FYNNEI. Trimming took off 5 bases at V and 0 bases at J, with 13 bases between the two ends. The CDR3 is 15 residues long. The CDR3 DNA is TGTGCCAGCAGTCTGAGGGCCAGTACTAACTATGGCTACACCTTC. As protein: CASSLRASTNYGYTF. The full variable domain, in which reference TRBV2 and TRBJ1-2 provide the parts outside the CDR3, is EPEVTQTPSHQVTQMGQEVILRCVPISNHLYFYWYRQILGQKVEFLVSFYNNEISEKSEIFDDQFSVERPDGSNFTLKIRSTKLEDSAMYFCASSLRASTNYGYTFGSGTRLTVV.

This rearrangement joins TRBV19 to TRBJ2-3; D may be TRBD1 (5 bases). Germline V gene lookup returns CDR1 LNHDA and CDR2 SQIVND (reference sequence). This CDR3 contains 15 residues. V was pared by 3 bases and J by 0 bases, with 10 bases between. The DNA of the CDR3 is TGTGCCAGTAGTATTTGGGCAGGGAGCACAGATACGCAGTATTTT. This encodes CASSIWAGSTDTQYF.

This chain joins TRBV6-5 and TRBJ1-5, with a possible D match to TRBD1 (5 bases). This CDR3 region has 13 residues. Trimming stripped 7 bases from V and 6 bases from J, with 13 bases between. Germline-derived CDR1 and CDR2 are MNHEY and SVGAGI. The CDR3 coding sequence is TGTGCCAGCACCCCATCGCAGGGTCAGCCCCAGCATTTT. Encoded protein: CASTPSQGQPQHF.

The chain links TRBV30 to TRBJ1-5; D unresolved. The CDR3 consists of 13 residues. Between the trimmed V and J ends, which lost 0 bases and 6 bases, there was a span of 9 bases. Germline lookup yields CDR1 GTSNPN and CDR2 SVGIG (reference sequence). Written as DNA, the CDR3 is TGTGCCTGGAGTGTACTTTCGATTCAGCCCCAGCATTTT. Translating it yields CAWSVLSIQPQHF.

This chain links TRBV25-1 with TRBJ2-1; TRBD1 matches at 12 bases. Trimming removed 2 bases from V and 8 bases from J; junction bases left unmatched: 4. The CDR3 has 15 amino acids. Germline CDR1 MGHDK, CDR2 SYGVNS. The DNA of the CDR3 is TGTGCCAGCAGTGAAGGGGACAGGGGGCGCGATGAGCAGTTCTTC. Translation: CASSEGDRGRDEQFF. Together with reference TRBV25-1 and TRBJ2-1, the CDR3 gives the full variable domain: EADIYQTPRYLVIGTGKKITLECSQTMGHDKMYWYQQDPGMELHLIHYSYGVNSTEKGDLSSESTVSRIRTEHFPLTLESARPSHTSQYLCASSEGDRGRDEQFFGPGTRLTVL.

V and J are TRBV19 and TRBJ2-7; a possible D gene is TRBD1 (6 bases). This CDR3 has 14 amino acids. Germline CDR1 reads LNHDA; CDR2 reads SQIVND (reference sequence). Deletions cut 7 bases from V and 2 bases from J, with 15 bases between. The CDR3 is CASKRAGAPYEQYF. DNA for the CDR3: TGTGCCAGTAAGAGGGCAGGGGCTCCCTACGAGCAGTACTTC.

The chain couples TRBV19 to TRBJ1-1; 9 bases align to TRBD1. V was clipped by 6 bases and J by 4 bases; unmatched bases: 6. Germline V gives CDR1 LNHDA, CDR2 SQIVND (reference sequence). The CDR3 loop spans 14 amino acids. CDR3: CASRRTGAFTEAFF. The CDR3 nucleotides are TGTGCCAGTAGGAGGACAGGGGCGTTCACTGAAGCTTTCTTT.

The chain joins TRBV7-2 to TRBJ2-1, with TRBD1 matching over 10 bases. J gave up 4 bases and V 4 bases, and 7 bases lay outside the gene matches. CDR1 and CDR2 (germline): SGHTA, FQGNSA. The CDR3 totals 16 residues. The CDR3 sequence is CASSSGGTGAYNEQFF. In DNA form, the CDR3 reads TGTGCCAGCAGCTCGGGCGGGACAGGGGCTTACAATGAGCAGTTCTTC. Full variable domain (remainder filled in from reference TRBV7-2 and TRBJ2-1): GAGVSQSPSNKVTEKGKDVELRCDPISGHTALYWYRQSLGQGLEFLIYFQGNSAPDKSGLPSDRFSAERTGGSVSTLTIQRTQQEDSAVYLCASSSGGTGAYNEQFFGPGTRLTVL.

The chain carries TRBV20-1 and TRBJ1-4; D gene unclear. Germline lookup yields CDR1 DFQATT and CDR2 SNEGSKA (reference sequence). V was cut by 1 base and J by 6 bases, with 3 bases left in between. CDR3 length: 11 residues. The CDR3 bases are TGCAGTGCTAGAGTCGATGAAAAACTGTTTTTT. This sequence encodes CSARVDEKLFF.

A note on this clone: Other DNA sequences in this specimen translate into the identical CDR3. V gene TRBV5-6 combines with J gene TRBJ1-5; no reliable D call. Trimming cost V 0 bases and J 1 base, with 5 bases left between them. There are 14 residues in the CDR3. Germline V lookup: CDR1 SGHDT, CDR2 YYEEEE. This CDR3 is CASSLGQSNQPQHF. CDR3 nucleotides: TGTGCCAGCAGCTTGGGGCAGAGCAATCAGCCCCAGCATTTT.

V is TRBV28 and J is TRBJ1-2; tentative D call: TRBD1 (5 bases). The V end was cut by 4 bases, the J end by 4 bases, with 13 bases between. The CDR3 is made up of 14 amino acids. Germline CDR1 MDHEN, CDR2 SYDVKM. CDR3 amino acids: CASSSVPTAYGYTF. CDR3 nucleotides: TGTGCCAGCAGTTCTGTCCCGACAGCCTATGGCTACACCTTC.

V is TRBV6-2 or TRBV6-3 and J is TRBJ2-1; tentatively, D is TRBD2 (6 bases). This CDR3 comprises 13 residues. Per germline, CDR1 MNHEY and CDR2 SVGEGT. V dropped 2 bases and J dropped 6 bases, with 8 bases sitting between them. The CDR3 protein is CASSYAGRNEQFF. CDR3 bases: TGTGCCAGCAGTTACGCGGGGCGCAATGAGCAGTTCTTC.

This chain joins TRBV3-1 (or the pseudogene TRBV3-2) and TRBJ1-2; D not resolved. The CDR3 length is 12 residues. V dropped 1 base and J dropped 8 bases, with 8 bases sitting between them. Germline CDR1 LGHDT, CDR2 YNNKEL (reference sequence). CDR3 in amino acids: CASSQGMGGYTF. Here the CDR3 DNA reads TGTGCCAGCAGCCAAGGGATGGGCGGCTACACCTTC.

This chain links TRBV11-2 with TRBJ1-2; TRBD1 agrees at 7 bases. V dropped 2 bases and J dropped 4; count of bases not matched to a gene: 7. CDR1 is SGHAT and CDR2 is FQNNGV in the germline V gene. This CDR3 spans 15 amino acids. The CDR3 spells CASSLLDRDTYGYTF. In DNA form, the CDR3 reads TGTGCCAGCAGCTTACTTGACAGGGATACCTATGGCTACACCTTC.

The chain is built from TRBV7-2 and TRBJ2-7, with D maybe TRBD1 (6 bases). The CDR3 has 14 residues. V was clipped by 5 bases and J by 3 bases, with 14 bases between them. Germline CDR1 is SGHTA and CDR2 is FQGNSA. The CDR3 DNA is TGTGCCAGCAGCCTAGTAAGGGACATCTACGAGCAGTACTTC. This sequence encodes CASSLVRDIYEQYF. Drawing the rest from reference TRBV7-2 and TRBJ2-7, the complete variable domain is GAGVSQSPSNKVTEKGKDVELRCDPISGHTALYWYRQSLGQGLEFLIYFQGNSAPDKSGLPSDRFSAERTGGSVSTLTIQRTQQEDSAVYLCASSLVRDIYEQYFGPGTRLTVT.

The J gene is TRBJ2-7, the V gene TRBV6-5, with a weak D call TRBD1 (6 bases). From germline, CDR1 is MNHEY and CDR2 SVGAGI. V was cut by 5 bases and J by 2 bases, with 13 bases left in between. The CDR3 is 14 residues long. Here the CDR3 DNA reads TGTGCCAGCAGTACCTTAGGACAGACCTACGAGCAGTACGTC. Its protein is CASSTLGQTYEQYV.

This sequence joins TRBV7-8 and TRBJ2-1; no clear D. Looked up from germline, CDR1 is SGHVS and CDR2 is FQNEAQ. V was cut by 4 bases and J by 7 bases, with 14 bases left in between. CDR3 length: 14 residues. As DNA, the CDR3 is TGTGCCAGCAGCTCAAGCTCAGGAAGGAATGAGCAGTTCTTC. Encoded protein: CASSSSSGRNEQFF.

This chain connects TRBV24-1 to TRBJ1-5; 9 nucleotides match TRBD1. The CDR3 sequence is 17 residues long. V shed 5 bases, J shed 2 bases, and the junction held 9 bases outside the gene matches. Looked up from germline, CDR1 is KGHDR and CDR2 is SFDVKD. The CDR3 nucleotides are TGTGCCACCAGTGGGGGACAGGGAGGAATCGGCAATCAGCCCCAGCATTTT. Translated, it gives CATSGGQGGIGNQPQHF.

This rearrangement joins TRBV10-3 to TRBJ1-2; TRBD1 might be the D (5 bases). The V end was cut by 0 bases, the J end by 7 bases, with 15 bases between. The CDR3 is 15 residues long. CDR1 and CDR2 (germline): ENHRY, SYGVKD. The CDR3 loop reads CAISESMRQQAGYTF. The CDR3, as DNA: TGTGCCATCAGTGAGTCTATGAGACAGCAAGCTGGCTACACCTTC.

The chain links TRBV7-8 to TRBJ1-1; 8 bases match TRBD1. Losses at the gene ends were 5 bases for V and 8 bases for J; bases not matched to a gene: 7. Germline CDR1 and CDR2: SGHVS and FQNEAQ. The CDR3 contains 13 residues. CDR3 in DNA: TGTGCCAGCAGCCAAAGGACAGGGAGGGAAGCTTTCTTT. Amino acid sequence: CASSQRTGREAFF.

Only one count was recorded for this clone. The CDR3 loop is CASSFQDSSYEQYF. The CDR3 nucleotides are TGTGCCAGCAGTTTCCAGGACAGTTCCTACGAGCAGTACTTC. The chain joins TRBV27 to TRBJ2-7, with D tentatively TRBD1 (6 bases). The CDR3 totals 14 residues. CDR1 MNHEY and CDR2 SMNVEV come from the germline V gene (reference sequence). V was pared by 3 bases and J by 1 base, with 10 bases between.

This chain joins TRBV20-1 and TRBJ2-1; D is possibly TRBD2 (7 bases). From germline, CDR1 is DFQATT and CDR2 SNEGSKA (reference sequence). Trimming pared 7 bases from V and 9 bases from J, leaving 13 bases between. This CDR3 contains 11 residues. CDR3 in amino acids: CSVGGAFEQFF. In nucleotides, the CDR3 is TGCAGTGTAGGGGGGGCTTTTGAGCAGTTCTTC.